This record covers a single T cell receptor (beta chain). These data originate in a study of cytomegalovirus exposure and HLA in healthy donors. Background on the study: An earlier analysis identified 117 million unique TCR beta sequences in about 179 million T cells.

Germline CDR1 is LNHNV and CDR2 is YYDKDF (reference sequence). Trimming took off 3 bases at V and 8 bases at J, with 13 bases between the two ends. CDR3 length equals 13 residues. The PCR used 60 Vbeta and 13 Jbeta primers. Here immunoSEQ multiplex PCR was the method, and the copy in TCRdb shows in-frame clones only, minus some. The sample has 95,000 to 130,000 clones; around 75% are singletons. This receptor was identified in a young woman in good health and CMV-seronegative. The rearrangement uses TRBV15 and TRBJ1-2; D not resolved. The sequenced sample consisted of PBMCs. CDR3 nucleotides: TGTGCCACCAGCAGTGGGCGCGGGGTAGGCTACACCTTC. As protein: CATSSGRGVGYTF.